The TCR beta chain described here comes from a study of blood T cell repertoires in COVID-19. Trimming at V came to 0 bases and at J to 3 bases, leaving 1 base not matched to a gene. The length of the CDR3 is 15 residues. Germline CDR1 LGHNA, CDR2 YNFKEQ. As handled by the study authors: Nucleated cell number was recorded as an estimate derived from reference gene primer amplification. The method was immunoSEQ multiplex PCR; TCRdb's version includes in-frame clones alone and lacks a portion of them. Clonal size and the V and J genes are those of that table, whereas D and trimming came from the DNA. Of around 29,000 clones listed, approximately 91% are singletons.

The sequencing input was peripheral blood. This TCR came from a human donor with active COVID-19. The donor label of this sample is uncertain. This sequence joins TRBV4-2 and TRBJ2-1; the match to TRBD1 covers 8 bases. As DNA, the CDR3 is TGTGCCAGCAGCCAAGAAGGGACAGGCTACAATGAGCAGTTCTTC. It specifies CASSQEGTGYNEQFF.